The next 19 T cell receptor beta chains were all read from a single sample in a study of cytomegalovirus exposure and HLA in healthy donors. 60 Vbeta and 13 Jbeta primers were used in PCR. Profiled with immunoSEQ multiplex PCR; TCRdb holds only in-frame clones, not every one. The table lists some 140,000 clones, over 60% of them singletons, with 0.94% in the top ten. The sequencing input was PBMCs. Receptors were obtained from a woman aged 55-69 years in good health and CMV-seronegative.

The chain uses TRBV5-1 and TRBJ1-1; the D gene is possibly TRBD1 (5 bases). V shed 3 bases and J shed 1 base, with 10 bases lying between them. The length of the CDR3 is 14 residues. Germline loops: CDR1 SGHRS, CDR2 YFSETQ. DNA of the CDR3: TGCGCCAGCAGCTGGGGCGGGGGGAACACTGAAGCTTTCTTT. It codes for CASSWGGGNTEAFF.

This chain uses TRBV5-1 with TRBJ1-5; TRBD1 aligns across 7 bases. J lost 3 bases, V lost 0 bases, and 3 bases had no gene match. There are 15 residues in the CDR3. CDR1 SGHRS and CDR2 YFSETQ come from the germline V gene. Written as DNA, the CDR3 is TGCGCCAGCAGCTTGGATGGGACAGTCAATCAGCCCCAGCATTTT. Amino acid sequence: CASSLDGTVNQPQHF.

The CDR3: CASSLYDRANQPQHF. The CDR3 DNA reads as TGTGCCAGCAGTTTATATGACAGGGCTAATCAGCCCCAGCATTTT. The chain couples TRBV28 to TRBJ1-5, with 7 bases aligning to TRBD1. The CDR3 runs 15 residues. Germline V gene lookup returns CDR1 MDHEN and CDR2 SYDVKM. After removal of 1 base from V and 4 bases from J, the junction contained 4 bases not matched to a gene.

This clone was detected a few times. The J gene is TRBJ1-2, the V gene TRBV14, with TRBD1 identical over 8 bases. The CDR3 spans 14 residues. Per the germline V gene, CDR1 is SGHDN and CDR2 is FVKESK. Trimming at V came to 5 bases and at J to 7 bases, leaving 9 bases not matched to a gene. Here the CDR3 DNA reads TGTGCCAGCAGCGCGGGACAGGAGCTACGTGGCTACACCTTC. Translated, it gives CASSAGQELRGYTF. Looking up the rest from reference TRBV14 and TRBJ1-2 gives the full variable domain: EAGVTQFPSHSVIEKGQTVTLRCDPISGHDNLYWYRRVMGKEIKFLLHFVKESKQDESGMPNNRFLAERTGGTYSTLKVQPAELEDSGVYFCASSAGQELRGYTFGSGTRLTVV.

This clone was seen just once. J is TRBJ2-2 and V is TRBV15; 13 bases fit TRBD2. Germline CDR1 LNHNV, CDR2 YYDKDF (reference sequence). CDR3 length: 17 residues. V lost 8 bases to trimming and J lost 2 bases; unmatched junction nucleotides: 8. DNA of the CDR3: TGTGCCACCGGACTAGCGGGGGCCCTGACTAACACCGGGGAGCTGTTTTTT. Its translation is CATGLAGALTNTGELFF.

The chain links TRBV7-2 to TRBJ2-5, with D possibly matching TRBD1 (6 bases). Germline assignment: CDR1 SGHTA and CDR2 FQGNSA. This CDR3 has 15 amino acids. Deletions cut 3 bases from V and 9 bases from J, with 20 bases between. The CDR3 spells CASSFDRTPSRAQYF. The CDR3 nucleotides read TGTGCCAGCAGCTTTGACAGGACCCCCAGTAGGGCCCAGTACTTC.

This chain joins TRBV7-2 and TRBJ2-7; maybe TRBD1 (6 bases). CDR1 and CDR2 from the germline V gene are SGHTA and FQGNSA. This CDR3 contains 12 residues. The germline V and J ends were trimmed by 8 bases and 9 bases, with 17 bases remaining between them. The CDR3: CASQGGPNVQYF. In nucleotides, the CDR3 is TGTGCCAGCCAAGGGGGTCCAAATGTGCAGTACTTC.

The rearrangement links TRBV5-6 to TRBJ2-4; perhaps TRBD2 as D (5 bases). From germline, CDR1 is SGHDT and CDR2 YYEEEE. There are 16 residues in the CDR3. V was cut by 0 bases and J by 0 bases, with 10 bases left in between. CDR3 protein: CASSLGELLAKNIQYF. The CDR3 region has the DNA TGTGCCAGCAGCTTGGGGGAGCTACTAGCCAAAAACATTCAGTACTTC.

This clone showed up just a few times. The rearrangement joins TRBV7-2 to TRBJ2-1; TRBD2 matches at 7 bases. The CDR3 is 15 amino acids. In germline, CDR1 is SGHTA, CDR2 FQGNSA. The trim removed 4 bases at V and 0 bases at J, leaving 3 bases unmatched. Here the CDR3 DNA reads TGTGCCAGCAGCTCCACGGGGGGCTCCTACAATGAGCAGTTCTTC. Translation: CASSSTGGSYNEQFF.

J is TRBJ2-5 and V is TRBV6-1; 10 nucleotides line up with TRBD2. The V gene's germline CDR1 is MNHNS and CDR2 SASEGT. J was trimmed by 4 bases and V by 6 bases; bases with no gene match: 5. The CDR3 is made up of 14 amino acids. CDR3 loop: CASRASGGGETQYF. The CDR3, as DNA: TGTGCCAGCAGGGCTAGCGGGGGTGGAGAGACCCAGTACTTC.

The sample holds one count of this clone. This chain uses TRBV5-6 with TRBJ2-3; 8 bases fit TRBD2. Looked up from germline, CDR1 is SGHDT and CDR2 is YYEEEE. CDR3 length equals 14 residues. With V trimmed by 5 bases and J by 5 bases, 7 bases remained unmatched. CDR3 DNA sequence: TGTGCCAGCAGAACCGGACTAGCTGTAGATACGCAGTATTTT. Protein product: CASRTGLAVDTQYF. Drawing the rest from reference TRBV5-6 and TRBJ2-3, the complete variable domain is DAGVTQSPTHLIKTRGQQVTLRCSPKSGHDTVSWYQQALGQGPQFIFQYYEEEERQRGNFPDRFSGHQFPNYSSELNVNALLLGDSALYLCASRTGLAVDTQYFGPGTRLTVL.

This clone came up a few times. The rearrangement links TRBV7-3 to TRBJ2-1; D gene uncertain. This CDR3 contains 12 residues. V lost 2 bases and J lost 6, with 5 bases in between. From germline, CDR1 is SGHTA and CDR2 FQGTGA. CDR3: CASSLSFNEQFF. The CDR3 nucleotides read TGTGCCAGCAGCTTATCTTTCAATGAGCAGTTCTTC.

This clone has more than one count but fewer than ten. The junction shows a germline mismatch at one end, possibly a read error. The DNA for the CDR3 is TGTGCTAGCAGCAACAAAGGGACACAAGAGACCCAGTACTTC. Amino acids: CASSNKGTQETQYF. This chain joins TRBV7-7 and TRBJ2-5; weak D call: TRBD1 (6 bases). Germline lookup yields CDR1 SSHAT and CDR2 FNYEAQ (reference sequence). The CDR3 covers 14 residues. The full variable domain, completed using reference TRBV7-7 and TRBJ2-5, is GAGVSQSPRYKVTKRGQDVTLRCDPISSHATLYWYQQALGQGPEFLTYFNYEAQPDKSGLPSDRFSAERPEGSISTLTIQRTEQRDSAMYRCASSNKGTQETQYFGPGTRLLVL.

Notes on this clone: This specimen includes other DNA sequences encoding the same CDR3. The chain couples TRBV5-1 to TRBJ1-2; weak D call: TRBD1 (6 bases). Trimming stripped 4 bases from V and 4 bases from J, with 20 bases between. The CDR3 sequence is 16 residues long. Germline V gene data show CDR1 as SGHRS and CDR2 as YFSETQ. CDR3 DNA sequence: TGCGCCAGCAGCCCTGGGGTGGGGGCAGGGGCCTATGGCTACACCTTC. As protein: CASSPGVGAGAYGYTF.

The chain has TRBV18 and TRBJ2-6; 10 nucleotides line up with TRBD1. The trim removed 4 bases at V and 3 bases at J, leaving 18 bases unmatched. Germline assignment: CDR1 KGHSH and CDR2 LQKENI. The CDR3 has 21 residues. CDR3 in amino acids: CASSRLGQGIAMEDGANVLTF. As DNA, the CDR3 is TGTGCCAGCTCACGGTTGGGACAGGGGATCGCTATGGAGGATGGGGCCAACGTCCTGACTTTC.

This chain connects TRBV11-2 to TRBJ2-7; 8 bases map to TRBD1. The germline gives CDR1 SGHAT, CDR2 FQNNGV. Trimming at V came to 1 base and at J to 3 bases, leaving 5 bases not matched to a gene. This CDR3 comprises 15 residues. CDR3 residues: CASSLGQGTNYEQYF. In nucleotides, the CDR3 is TGTGCCAGCAGCTTAGGACAGGGGACAAACTACGAGCAGTACTTC.

The rearrangement joins TRBV7-9 to TRBJ2-3; no firm D call. V was trimmed by 4 bases and J by 2 bases, leaving 10 bases between them. CDR3 length: 14 residues. CDR1 and CDR2 from the germline V gene are SEHNR and FQNEAQ (reference sequence). The CDR3 sequence is CASSSDLYTDTQYF. In nucleotides, the CDR3 is TGTGCCAGCAGCTCAGACTTATACACAGATACGCAGTATTTT.

This clone was detected a few times. The chain has TRBV29-1 and TRBJ2-7, with D possibly being TRBD2 (7 bases). This CDR3 comprises 13 residues. Germline CDR1 reads SQVTM; CDR2 reads ANQGSEA. The V gene lost 1 base and the J gene lost 3 bases, with 10 bases spanning the gap. The CDR3 here is CSVEGGGRYEQYF. For the CDR3, the DNA is TGCAGCGTTGAAGGGGGGGGGCGCTACGAGCAGTACTTC.

The chain links TRBV30 to TRBJ1-3; TRBD1 might be the D (5 bases). This CDR3 region has 16 residues. Per the germline V gene, CDR1 is GTSNPN and CDR2 is SVGIG (reference sequence). Trimming pared 0 bases from V and 1 base from J, leaving 13 bases between. CDR3 in amino acids: CAWSVGTGWSGNTIYF. CDR3 DNA: TGTGCCTGGAGTGTAGGAACAGGTTGGTCTGGAAACACCATATATTTT.